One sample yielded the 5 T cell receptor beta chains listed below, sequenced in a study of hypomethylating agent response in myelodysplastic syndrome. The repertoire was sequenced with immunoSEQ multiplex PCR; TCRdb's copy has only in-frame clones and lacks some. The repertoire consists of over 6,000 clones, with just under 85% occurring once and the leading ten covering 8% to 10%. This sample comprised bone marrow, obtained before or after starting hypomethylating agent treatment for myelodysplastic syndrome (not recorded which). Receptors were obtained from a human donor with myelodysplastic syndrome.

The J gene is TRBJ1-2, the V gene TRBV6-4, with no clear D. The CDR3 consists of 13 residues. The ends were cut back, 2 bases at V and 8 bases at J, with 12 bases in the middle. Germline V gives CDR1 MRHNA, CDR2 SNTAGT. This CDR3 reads CASSDGLKGGYTF. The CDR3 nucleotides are TGTGCCAGCAGTGACGGGTTAAAGGGCGGCTACACCTTC.

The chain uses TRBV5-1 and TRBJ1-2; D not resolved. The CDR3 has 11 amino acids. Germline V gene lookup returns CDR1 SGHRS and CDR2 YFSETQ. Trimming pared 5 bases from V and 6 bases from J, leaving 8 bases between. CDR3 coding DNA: TGCGCCAGCAGGGGTGCGGATGGCTACACCTTC. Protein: CASRGADGYTF.

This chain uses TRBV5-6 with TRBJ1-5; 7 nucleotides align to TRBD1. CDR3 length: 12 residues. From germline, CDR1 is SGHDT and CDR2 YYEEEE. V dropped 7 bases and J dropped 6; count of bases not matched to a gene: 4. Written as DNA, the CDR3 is TGTGCCAGCGAGGGGGCCGGTCAGCCCCAGCATTTT. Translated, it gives CASEGAGQPQHF.

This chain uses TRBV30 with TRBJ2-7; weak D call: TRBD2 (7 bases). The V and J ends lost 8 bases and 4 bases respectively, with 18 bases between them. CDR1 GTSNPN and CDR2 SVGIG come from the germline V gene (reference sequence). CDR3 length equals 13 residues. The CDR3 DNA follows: TGTGCCGAGGGGGGGACAAATTATTACGAGCAGTACTTC. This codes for CAEGGTNYYEQYF. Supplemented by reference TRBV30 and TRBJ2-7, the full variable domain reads SQTIHQWPATLVQPVGSPLSLECTVEGTSNPNLYWYRQAAGRGLQLLFYSVGIGQISSEVPQNLSASRPQDRQFILSSKKLLLSDSGFYLCAEGGTNYYEQYFGPGTRLTVT.

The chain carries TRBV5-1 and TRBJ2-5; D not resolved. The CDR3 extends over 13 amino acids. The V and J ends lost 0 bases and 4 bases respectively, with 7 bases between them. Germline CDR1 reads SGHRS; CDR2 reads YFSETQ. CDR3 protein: CASSLGVGETQYF. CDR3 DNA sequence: TGCGCCAGCAGCTTGGGCGTTGGAGAGACCCAGTACTTC.